This T cell receptor beta chain comes out of a study of beta chain features in type 1 diabetes. Turning to the study itself: Patients were similar to healthy donors in age and gender (as well as in cell yields).

Sorting that relied on CD45RO/CCR7/CD25/CD127/CD95/CD27 yielded CD4+ naive, central memory, regulatory and stem cell-like memory cells. Expressed TCRB transcripts got sequenced, as all isolated RNA was reverse transcribed. The repertoire was sequenced with immunoSEQ multiplex PCR; TCRdb's copy has only in-frame clones and lacks some. Here the sample spans 330,000 or so clones, roughly a fifth being singletons. Germline-derived CDR1 and CDR2 are SGHTA and FQGNSA. The CDR3 sequence is 16 residues long. The V and J ends lost 5 bases and 1 base respectively, with 15 bases between them. The rearrangement links TRBV7-2 to TRBJ1-5; perhaps TRBD1 as D (5 bases). This sequence originates from a woman in her late teens or twenties in good health. The sample was naive CD4+ T cells from blood. CDR3 residues: CASSAQGRLSNQPQHF. The DNA of the CDR3 is TGTGCCAGCAGCGCCCAGGGTAGGCTAAGCAATCAGCCCCAGCATTTT.